These 14 T cell receptor beta chains were all obtained from the same sample, sequenced in a study of cytomegalovirus exposure and HLA in healthy donors. The PCR made use of 60 Vbeta and 13 Jbeta primers. TCRdb's copy holds only in-frame clones and misses some; the assay was immunoSEQ multiplex PCR. Here the sample spans over 100,000 clones, approximately 70% being singletons. The sequenced sample consisted of PBMCs. These receptors all stem from a woman aged 25 to 45 in good health and CMV-seronegative.

The chain uses TRBV10-3 and TRBJ1-2; the match to TRBD1 covers 8 bases. V shed 2 bases, J shed 4 bases, and the junction held 0 bases outside the gene matches. The CDR3 has 13 amino acids. CDR1 and CDR2 from the germline V gene are ENHRY and SYGVKD. The DNA for the CDR3 is TGTGCCATCAGTGAGGGACAGGGCTATGGCTACACCTTC. Its translation is CAISEGQGYGYTF.

This clone has a single count. CDR3 sequence (DNA): TGTGCCAGCAGCGCCGGACAGGGGAACACTGAAGCTTTCTTT. It yields the protein CASSAGQGNTEAFF. The chain combines TRBV7-2 with TRBJ1-1, with 8 bases lining up with TRBD1. V lost 5 bases, J lost 1 base, and 3 bases stayed unmatched. Germline V lookup: CDR1 SGHTA, CDR2 FQGNSA. This CDR3 is 14 amino acids long.

This chain joins TRBV7-3 and TRBJ2-2, with D tentatively TRBD1 (6 bases). The CDR3 length is 15 residues. CDR1 and CDR2 from the germline V gene are SGHTA and FQGTGA. V gave up 4 bases and J gave up 4 bases, with 13 bases separating them. CDR3 region: CASSSPTGSTGELFF. The CDR3 nucleotides read TGTGCCAGCAGCTCCCCAACAGGGTCCACCGGGGAGCTGTTTTTT.

This chain connects TRBV18 to TRBJ2-5, with TRBD1 identical over 7 bases. Germline CDR1 reads KGHSH; CDR2 reads LQKENI. J gave up 2 bases and V 0 bases, and 0 bases lay outside the gene matches. The CDR3 spans 14 residues. In nucleotides, the CDR3 is TGTGCCAGCTCACCACCGGGACAGCAAGAGACCCAGTACTTC. Residues: CASSPPGQQETQYF.

The J gene is TRBJ2-1, the V gene TRBV30; the match to TRBD2 covers 12 bases. V was clipped by 2 bases and J by 12 bases; unmatched bases: 14. The CDR3 has 16 residues. Germline values: CDR1 GTSNPN, CDR2 SVGIG (reference sequence). The CDR3 DNA is TGTGCCTGGAGTCCTATCGGTCTAGCGGGGGGGGTTGCGCAGTTCTTC. Protein product: CAWSPIGLAGGVAQFF.

V gene TRBV7-9 combines with J gene TRBJ2-7; 8 positions agree with TRBD2. J gave up 5 bases and V 2 bases, and 5 bases lay outside the gene matches. This CDR3 region has 14 residues. Germline CDR1 is SEHNR and CDR2 is FQNEAQ (reference sequence). The CDR3 here is CASSLLAGGDEQYF. In DNA, the CDR3 is TGTGCCAGCAGCTTACTAGCGGGTGGGGACGAGCAGTACTTC.

The table lists this clone with a few counts. The chain joins TRBV18 to TRBJ1-1, with D tentatively TRBD1 (6 bases). The CDR3 has 15 residues. Germline CDR1 and CDR2: KGHSH and LQKENI. V lost 0 bases, J lost 10 bases, and 18 bases lay in between. The CDR3 DNA is TGTGCCAGCTCACCACCCCCTGGACGGGACATTGGAGCTTTCTTT. It is translated as CASSPPPGRDIGAFF.

The table lists this clone with a few counts. The chain employs TRBV4-2 and TRBJ1-2; D unclear. The length of the CDR3 is 16 residues. In germline, CDR1 is LGHNA, CDR2 YNFKEQ. V lost 4 bases and J lost 6, with 21 bases in between. CDR3 DNA sequence: TGTGCCAGCAGCCGCCTCTCGTCGGCAGGTGAGAATGGCTACACCTTC. It is translated as CASSRLSSAGENGYTF.

This clone showed up just once. This sequence joins TRBV13 and TRBJ2-3; 7 bases line up with TRBD1. CDR1 is PRHDT and CDR2 is FYEKMQ in the germline V gene (reference sequence). The V gene end was trimmed by 5 bases and the J gene end by 1 base; junction bases not matched to a gene: 3. The CDR3 is 14 residues long. The CDR3 spells CASSLDRGTDTQYF. The CDR3 nucleotides are TGTGCCAGCAGCCTAGACAGGGGCACAGATACGCAGTATTTT.

This clone was counted once. This rearrangement joins TRBV19 to TRBJ2-5; TRBD2 matches 9 bases. Germline lookup yields CDR1 LNHDA and CDR2 SQIVND (reference sequence). V was pared by 3 bases and J by 5 bases, with 7 bases of the junction left unmatched. This CDR3 has 15 amino acids. CDR3 bases: TGTGCCAGTAGTATCCGGGCGGGAGGGCTGGAGACCCAGTACTTC. Translation gives CASSIRAGGLETQYF.

The chain couples TRBV7-2 to TRBJ2-1; D gene unclear. There are 15 residues in the CDR3. Trimming took 2 bases from V and 0 from J, leaving 8 bases between them. CDR1 and CDR2 from the germline V gene are SGHTA and FQGNSA. The CDR3 region has the DNA TGTGCCAGCAGCTTACACATAAGCTCCTACAATGAGCAGTTCTTC. Residues: CASSLHISSYNEQFF.

The rearrangement uses TRBV6-5 and TRBJ1-2; 7 bases agree with TRBD1. The germline V gene has CDR1 MNHEY and CDR2 SVGAGI. There are 15 residues in the CDR3. J lost 4 bases, V lost 6 bases, and 11 bases had no gene match. The CDR3 bases are TGTGCCAGCAGCCGCGACAGGGCCCTAGGCTATGGCTACACCTTC. Translated: CASSRDRALGYGYTF.

The CDR3 bases are TGTGCCAGCAGCTTATCGGGATTAGGCTACACCTTC. Its protein is CASSLSGLGYTF. The chain joins TRBV7-2 to TRBJ1-2; D unresolved. Germline-derived CDR1 and CDR2 are SGHTA and FQGNSA. CDR3 size: 12 residues. The V end lost 2 bases, the J end lost 8 bases, and 9 bases lay between the germline ends. The full variable domain, completed using reference TRBV7-2 and TRBJ1-2, is GAGVSQSPSNKVTEKGKDVELRCDPISGHTALYWYRQSLGQGLEFLIYFQGNSAPDKSGLPSDRFSAERTGGSVSTLTIQRTQQEDSAVYLCASSLSGLGYTFGSGTRLTVV.

On this clone: The junction and the germline gene differ at one end; a read error may be behind it. The chain has TRBV6-1 and TRBJ2-1, with D possibly TRBD2 on 5 matching bases. This CDR3 is built from 14 residues. Per germline, CDR1 MNHNS and CDR2 SASEGT. The DNA of the CDR3 is TGTGCCAGCAGTGAAATGGACTCCTTCAATGAGCAGTTCTTC. The encoded protein is CASSEMDSFNEQFF.